This section outlines one TCR beta chain sequence together with its context. The sample belongs to a study of T cell responses to AZD1222 COVID-19 vaccine. Here immunoSEQ multiplex PCR was the method, and the copy in TCRdb shows in-frame clones only, minus some. Of about 76,000 clones in the sample, roughly 80% were seen once. The germline V gene encodes CDR1 SGHTA and CDR2 FQGNSA. This CDR3 is 15 amino acids long. Germline trimming cut 4 bases from V and 7 bases from J; bases unmatched to any gene: 11. The chain is built from TRBV7-2 and TRBJ2-7, with 9 bases identical to TRBD2. The receptor was derived from an adult who received the MenACWY meningococcal vaccine as a control. This material consisted of peripheral blood, taken 28 days after the second dose of the MenACWY control vaccine. For the CDR3, the DNA is TGTGCCAGCAGCTATGCTAGCGGGGCGGTCGGTGAGCAGTACTTC. Protein product: CASSYASGAVGEQYF.